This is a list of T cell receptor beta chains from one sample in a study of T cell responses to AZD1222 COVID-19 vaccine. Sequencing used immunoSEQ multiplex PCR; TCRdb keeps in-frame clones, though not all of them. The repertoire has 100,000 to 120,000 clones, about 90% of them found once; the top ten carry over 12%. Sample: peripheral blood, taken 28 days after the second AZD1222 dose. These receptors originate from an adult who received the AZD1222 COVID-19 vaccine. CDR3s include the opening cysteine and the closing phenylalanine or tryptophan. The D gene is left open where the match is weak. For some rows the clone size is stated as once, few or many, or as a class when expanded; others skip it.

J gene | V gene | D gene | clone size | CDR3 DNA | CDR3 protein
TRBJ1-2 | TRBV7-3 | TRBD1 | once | TGTGCCAGCAGCGCCGGCCCCGGACAGGATAACTATGGCTACACCTTC | CASSAGPGQDNYGYTF
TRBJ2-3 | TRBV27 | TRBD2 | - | TGTGCCAGCAGCCGGGGGGGCCTCGGAACGCAGTATTTT | CASSRGGLGTQYF
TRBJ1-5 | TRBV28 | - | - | TGTGCCAGCGGAACAGGGAATCAGCCCCAGCATTTT | CASGTGNQPQHF
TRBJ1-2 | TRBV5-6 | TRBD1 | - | TGTGCCAGCTGCAGGCAGGGGGCAGAGGGCTACACCTTC | CASCRQGAEGYTF
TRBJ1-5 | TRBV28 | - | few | TGTGCCAGCAGTTTATGGGGCAGGGTGAGGTCTCAGCCCCAGCATTTT | CASSLWGRVRSQPQHF
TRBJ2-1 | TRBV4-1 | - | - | TGCGCCAGCAGCCGACTACTAGGAGTACAATCCTACAATGAGCAGTTCTTC | CASSRLLGVQSYNEQFF
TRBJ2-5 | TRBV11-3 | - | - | TGTGCCAGCAGCTGGGGGTATGAGACCCAGTACTTC | CASSWGYETQYF
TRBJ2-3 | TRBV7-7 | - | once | TGTGCTAGCAGCGCCCGGGGCGGGGCGCCAGATACGCAGTATTTT | CASSARGGAPDTQYF
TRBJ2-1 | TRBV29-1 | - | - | TGCAGCGTCGAGGATCTAAGCTCCTACAATGAGCAGTTCTTC | CSVEDLSSYNEQFF
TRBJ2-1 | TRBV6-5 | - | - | TGTGCCAGCAGTTACTTGCCAGGAAACAATGAGCAGTTCTTC | CASSYLPGNNEQFF
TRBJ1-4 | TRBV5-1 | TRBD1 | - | TGCGCCAGCAGCCCGGGACAGGGGGCGTCTAATGAAAAACTGTTTTTT | CASSPGQGASNEKLFF
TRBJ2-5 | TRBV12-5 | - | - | TGTGCTAGTGGGACGACTCCGCAAGAGACCCAGTACTTC | CASGTTPQETQYF
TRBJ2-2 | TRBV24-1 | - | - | TGTGCCACCAGTGATTTCTCCCGGGGTCCCGGGGAGCTGTTTTTT | CATSDFSRGPGELFF
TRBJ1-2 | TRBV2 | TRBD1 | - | TGTGCCAGCAGCAGACAGGGGTCTGGCTACACCTTC | CASSRQGSGYTF
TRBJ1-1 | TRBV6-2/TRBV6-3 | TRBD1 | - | TGTGCCAGCAGTTCACGACAGGGGGATCTCGCTTTCTTT | CASSSRQGDLAFF
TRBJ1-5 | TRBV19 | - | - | TGTGCCAGTGCAGACAGGTTCTATCAGCCCCAGCATTTT | CASADRFYQPQHF
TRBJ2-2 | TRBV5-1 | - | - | TGCGCCAGCAGCTTGGCAGTACAGGGAGGTACCGGGGAGCTGTTTTTT | CASSLAVQGGTGELFF
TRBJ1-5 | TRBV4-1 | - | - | TGCGCCAGCAGCCGAGGGAGCTATCTGAGCAATCAGCCCCAGCATTTT | CASSRGSYLSNQPQHF